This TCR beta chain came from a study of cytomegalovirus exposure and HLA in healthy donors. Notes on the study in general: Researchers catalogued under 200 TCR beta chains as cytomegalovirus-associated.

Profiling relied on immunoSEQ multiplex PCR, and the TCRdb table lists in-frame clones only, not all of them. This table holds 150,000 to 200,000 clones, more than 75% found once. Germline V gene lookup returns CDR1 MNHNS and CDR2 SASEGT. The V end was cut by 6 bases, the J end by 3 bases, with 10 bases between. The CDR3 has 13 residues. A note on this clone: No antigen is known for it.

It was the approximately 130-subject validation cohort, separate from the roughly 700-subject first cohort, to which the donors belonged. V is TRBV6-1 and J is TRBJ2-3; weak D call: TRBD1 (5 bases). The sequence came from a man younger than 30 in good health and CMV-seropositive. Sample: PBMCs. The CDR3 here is CASRGQGTDTQYF. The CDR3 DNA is TGTGCCAGCAGGGGGCAAGGAACAGATACGCAGTATTTT.